Below are 29 T cell receptor beta chains sequenced from a single sample in a study of blood T cell repertoires in COVID-19. Measured with immunoSEQ multiplex PCR; TCRdb has only the in-frame clones, and not every one. The data contain nearly 200,000 clones, 84% of them seen just once; the ten biggest clones take up 20%. Sequenced material: peripheral blood. Source of these receptors: a human donor in a cohort sampled during active COVID-19.

The V call is TRBV3-1 (or the pseudogene TRBV3-2), the J call TRBJ2-7; a possible D gene is TRBD2 (6 bases). Germline V lookup: CDR1 LGHDT, CDR2 YNNKEL (reference sequence). This CDR3 spans 13 amino acids. The V and J ends lost 4 bases and 2 bases respectively, with 9 bases between them. The chain's CDR3 is CASSPGGAYEQYF. The CDR3 coding sequence is TGTGCCAGCAGCCCGGGCGGGGCCTACGAGCAGTACTTC.

As DNA, the CDR3 is TGCGCCAGCACCGGACAGGGCTTGGGAGAGACCCAGTACTTC. Protein product: CASTGQGLGETQYF. The V and J genes are TRBV10-2 and TRBJ2-5; 8 positions agree with TRBD1. CDR1 WSHSY and CDR2 SAAADI come from the germline V gene. This CDR3 is 14 amino acids long. V trimming: 7 bases; J trimming: 4 bases; junction bases outside the gene matches: 8.

This chain connects TRBV18 to TRBJ1-1; possible D gene TRBD1, 5 bases. This CDR3 comprises 14 residues. CDR1 is KGHSH, CDR2 LQKENI, per germline. Deletions cut 0 bases from V and 3 bases from J, with 8 bases between. The CDR3 DNA sequence: TGTGCCAGCTCACCACCTACCAGGGACACTGAAGCTTTCTTT. It yields the protein CASSPPTRDTEAFF.

The chain recombines TRBV6-4 with TRBJ1-3; tentatively, D is TRBD1 (6 bases). CDR3 length equals 13 residues. V lost 6 bases and J 2 bases, leaving 8 bases between the germline ends. From germline, CDR1 is MRHNA and CDR2 SNTAGT. The chain's CDR3 is CASSQGPGNTIYF. The CDR3, as DNA: TGTGCCAGCAGCCAGGGGCCTGGAAACACCATATATTTT.

This sequence joins TRBV14 and TRBJ1-1, with 8 bases that match TRBD1. Germline loops: CDR1 SGHDN, CDR2 FVKESK. V trimming: 0 bases; J trimming: 2 bases; junction bases outside the gene matches: 14. CDR3 length equals 19 residues. CDR3 loop: CASSQDLYVYRGENTEAFF. The CDR3 DNA follows: TGTGCCAGCAGCCAAGATCTCTACGTATACAGGGGGGAAAACACTGAAGCTTTCTTT. The full variable domain, completed using reference TRBV14 and TRBJ1-1, is EAGVTQFPSHSVIEKGQTVTLRCDPISGHDNLYWYRRVMGKEIKFLLHFVKESKQDESGMPNNRFLAERTGGTYSTLKVQPAELEDSGVYFCASSQDLYVYRGENTEAFFGQGTRLTVV.

The V call is TRBV20-1, the J call TRBJ1-5, with D possibly being TRBD1 (5 bases). The germline V gene encodes CDR1 DFQATT and CDR2 SNEGSKA (reference sequence). V was pared by 6 bases and J by 14 bases, with 17 bases between. The CDR3 loop spans 11 amino acids. CDR3 amino acids: CSARKGSAEHF. CDR3 in DNA: TGCAGTGCAAGGAAGGGGTCCGCGGAGCATTTT.

The chain recombines TRBV7-9 with TRBJ1-2, with a weak D call TRBD1 (5 bases). Germline lookup yields CDR1 SEHNR and CDR2 FQNEAQ (reference sequence). Trimming took 4 bases from V and 6 from J, leaving 15 bases between them. The CDR3 runs 14 residues. In DNA form, the CDR3 reads TGTGCCAGCAGCTCCACTGTGGGGGGTGATGGCTACACCTTC. Its protein is CASSSTVGGDGYTF.

The V gene is TRBV5-8, the J gene TRBJ1-5; 7 bases match TRBD1. J lost 5 bases, V lost 4 bases, and 15 bases had no gene match. CDR1 SGHTS and CDR2 YDEGEE come from the germline V gene. This CDR3 contains 17 residues. Here the CDR3 reads CASSPIAWRTGDQPQHF. The CDR3 DNA is TGTGCCAGCAGCCCAATTGCCTGGCGGACAGGCGATCAGCCCCAGCATTTT.

The chain employs TRBV12-3 or TRBV12-4 and TRBJ1-1; D not resolved. The V and J ends lost 3 bases and 7 bases respectively, with 9 bases between them. There are 12 residues in the CDR3. The CDR3 loop reads CASSFISGEAFF. Written as DNA, the CDR3 is TGTGCCAGCAGTTTCATATCAGGTGAAGCTTTCTTT.

V usage is TRBV19 and J usage is TRBJ1-1, with TRBD1 as a possible D gene (6 bases). V was cut by 5 bases and J by 1 base, with 14 bases left in between. The germline gives CDR1 LNHDA, CDR2 SQIVND (reference sequence). The CDR3 consists of 15 residues. DNA for the CDR3: TGTGCCAGTAGTTATACAGGGCTCGCGAACACTGAAGCTTTCTTT. This encodes CASSYTGLANTEAFF. The variable domain in full, completed from reference TRBV19 and TRBJ1-1, reads DGGITQSPKYLFRKEGQNVTLSCEQNLNHDAMYWYRQDPGQGLRLIYYSQIVNDFQKGDIAEGYSVSREKKESFPLTVTSAQKNPTAFYLCASSYTGLANTEAFFGQGTRLTVV.

This chain joins TRBV30 and TRBJ1-6; a weak D match, TRBD1 (5 bases). Germline V gene data show CDR1 as GTSNPN and CDR2 as SVGIG (reference sequence). This CDR3 spans 12 amino acids. Trimming removed 5 bases from V and 5 bases from J, with 7 bases in between. The CDR3 here is CAWARDNSPLHF. CDR3 DNA sequence: TGTGCCTGGGCCAGGGATAATTCACCCCTCCACTTT.

CDR3 nucleotides: TGTGCCAGCAGTGATTTTGGCAGGGGGATATACAATGAGCAGTTCTTC. Translation: CASSDFGRGIYNEQFF. The J gene is TRBJ2-1, the V gene TRBV2; 7 nucleotides match TRBD1. This CDR3 comprises 16 residues. Trimming cost V 3 bases and J 4 bases; bases outside gene matches: 9. Germline V gene sequence: CDR1 SNHLY, CDR2 FYNNEI.

This clone was detected once. CDR3 in amino acids: CASSPAGLGTDTQYF. The CDR3 nucleotides read TGTGCCAGCAGTCCCGCGGGACTAGGAACAGATACGCAGTATTTT. The V gene is TRBV2, the J gene TRBJ2-3; the match to TRBD2 covers 8 bases. The germline V gene encodes CDR1 SNHLY and CDR2 FYNNEI. The CDR3 extends over 15 amino acids. V gave up 5 bases and J gave up 3 bases; unmatched junction bases: 7.

V gene TRBV6-5 combines with J gene TRBJ1-1, with TRBD1 as a possible D gene (5 bases). V lost 6 bases and J lost 1, with 15 bases in between. Germline V gene data show CDR1 as MNHEY and CDR2 as SVGAGI. This CDR3 comprises 15 residues. The CDR3: CASSSTVLGNTEAFF. In DNA, the CDR3 is TGTGCCAGCAGCTCGACAGTCCTGGGGAACACTGAAGCTTTCTTT.

This rearrangement joins TRBV28 to TRBJ1-5, with a possible D match to TRBD1 (5 bases). Looked up from germline, CDR1 is MDHEN and CDR2 is SYDVKM. This CDR3 has 13 residues. V lost 5 bases and J 6 bases, leaving 11 bases between the germline ends. Here the CDR3 reads CASSGSGSQPQHF. The CDR3 DNA reads TGTGCCAGCAGTGGGTCAGGGTCTCAGCCCCAGCATTTT.

The DNA for the CDR3 is TGTGCCAGCAGCGGAACAGGGATCGAAGCTTTCTTT. Its translation: CASSGTGIEAFF. J is TRBJ1-1 and V is TRBV25-1; a possible D gene is TRBD1 (6 bases). Germline CDR1 and CDR2: MGHDK and SYGVNS. The CDR3 extends over 12 amino acids. Trimming took 6 bases from V and 8 from J, leaving 13 bases between them.

The sample holds a few counts of this clone. The rearrangement uses TRBV4-1 and TRBJ1-1, with D possibly being TRBD1 (5 bases). Germline values: CDR1 MGHRA, CDR2 YSYEKL. This CDR3 is 16 amino acids long. V gave up 2 bases and J gave up 1 base, with 14 bases separating them. The CDR3 DNA is TGCGCCAGCAGCCAAAGAGGACACTTGCAGAACACTGAAGCTTTCTTT. It specifies CASSQRGHLQNTEAFF.

J is TRBJ2-1 and V is TRBV7-8; 11 bases are shared with TRBD1. V shed 7 bases, J shed 5 bases, and the junction held 10 bases outside the gene matches. The CDR3 is made up of 16 amino acids. CDR1 SGHVS and CDR2 FQNEAQ come from the germline V gene. CDR3 sequence: CASIPRDRGFNNEQFF. CDR3 DNA: TGTGCCAGCATCCCGCGGGACAGGGGGTTTAACAATGAGCAGTTCTTC. The full variable domain, its missing parts supplied by reference TRBV7-8 and TRBJ2-1, is GAGVSQSPRYKVAKRGQDVALRCDPISGHVSLFWYQQALGQGPEFLTYFQNEAQLDKSGLPSDRFFAERPEGSVSTLKIQRTQQEDSAVYLCASIPRDRGFNNEQFFGPGTRLTVL.

The chain is built from TRBV14 and TRBJ2-2; TRBD1 is a possible D gene (6 bases). Germline CDR1 is SGHDN and CDR2 is FVKESK. The length of the CDR3 is 15 residues. The germline V and J ends were trimmed by 5 bases and 1 base, with 11 bases remaining between them. The CDR3 spells CASSFSTGNTGELFF. As DNA, the CDR3 is TGTGCCAGCAGCTTTTCGACAGGGAACACCGGGGAGCTGTTTTTT.

This clone has just a few counts. The chain employs TRBV9 and TRBJ2-1; D unclear. There are 14 residues in the CDR3. V shed 1 base and J shed 6 bases, with 11 bases lying between them. Looked up from germline, CDR1 is SGDLS and CDR2 is YYNGEE. The CDR3 sequence is CASSVLNFPNEQFF. For the CDR3, the DNA is TGTGCCAGCAGCGTACTAAACTTCCCCAATGAGCAGTTCTTC. Full variable domain (remainder filled in from reference TRBV9 and TRBJ2-1): DSGVTQTPKHLITATGQRVTLRCSPRSGDLSVYWYQQSLDQGLQFLIQYYNGEERAKGNILERFSAQQFPDLHSELNLSSLELGDSALYFCASSVLNFPNEQFFGPGTRLTVL.

The chain is built from TRBV23-1 and TRBJ2-7; 10 bases agree with TRBD1. TRBV23-1 falls under the ORF class, with uncertain function. Trimming at V came to 5 bases and at J to 3 bases, leaving 4 bases not matched to a gene. There are 14 residues in the CDR3. The CDR3 DNA sequence: TGCGCCAGCAGTGCCGGGGACAGGGGCTACGAGCAGTACGTC. It specifies CASSAGDRGYEQYV.

The chain combines TRBV19 with TRBJ1-1; D is ambiguous. The CDR3 runs 12 residues. Trimming shortened V by 1 base and J by 8 bases, and 8 bases separated the two germline ends. CDR1 is LNHDA, CDR2 SQIVND, per germline (reference sequence). CDR3: CASSIVGSEAFF. For the CDR3, the DNA is TGTGCCAGTAGTATAGTGGGCAGCGAAGCTTTCTTT.

This chain uses TRBV7-2 with TRBJ1-1; TRBD1 might be the D (6 bases). The CDR3 is 12 residues long. Germline CDR1 reads SGHTA; CDR2 reads FQGNSA. Trimming took off 5 bases at V and 5 bases at J, with 9 bases between the two ends. CDR3 nucleotide sequence: TGTGCCAGCAGCCTAACAGGGACTGAAGCTTTCTTT. Protein sequence: CASSLTGTEAFF.

The chain has TRBV18 and TRBJ2-5; TRBD1 agrees at 7 bases. The J segment lost 1 base and the V segment lost 3 bases, leaving 2 bases of the junction unmatched. Per germline, CDR1 KGHSH and CDR2 LQKENI. The CDR3 runs to 14 residues. The CDR3 spells CASSPDRTQETQYF. For the CDR3, the DNA is TGTGCCAGCTCACCGGACAGGACCCAAGAGACCCAGTACTTC.

This clone was found a few times. V and J are TRBV9 and TRBJ1-4; TRBD1 aligns across 10 bases. J lost 8 bases, V lost 0 bases, and 7 bases had no gene match. CDR1 and CDR2 (germline): SGDLS, YYNGEE. CDR3 size: 16 residues. CDR3 nucleotides: TGTGCCAGCAGCGTAGGGACAGGGGGAGGGACAGAAAAACTGTTTTTT. Residues: CASSVGTGGGTEKLFF. Full variable domain (outside the CDR3, taken from reference TRBV9 and TRBJ1-4): DSGVTQTPKHLITATGQRVTLRCSPRSGDLSVYWYQQSLDQGLQFLIQYYNGEERAKGNILERFSAQQFPDLHSELNLSSLELGDSALYFCASSVGTGGGTEKLFFGSGTQLSVL.

This chain links TRBV5-8 with TRBJ2-1, with TRBD2 as a possible D gene (6 bases). V was shortened by 3 bases and J by 0 bases, with 10 bases between the two germline ends. CDR1 is SGHTS and CDR2 is YDEGEE in the germline V gene. CDR3 length: 15 amino acids. The CDR3 loop is CASSWGVGSYNEQFF. Here the CDR3 DNA reads TGTGCCAGCAGCTGGGGGGTGGGCTCCTACAATGAGCAGTTCTTC. The whole variable domain, remainder taken from reference TRBV5-8 and TRBJ2-1, is EAGVTQSPTHLIKTRGQQATLRCSPISGHTSVYWYQQALGLGLQFLLWYDEGEERNRGNFPPRFSGRQFPNYSSELNVNALELEDSALYLCASSWGVGSYNEQFFGPGTRLTVL.

This chain uses TRBV6-1 with TRBJ1-2; D is uncertain. Per germline, CDR1 MNHNS and CDR2 SASEGT. Trimming took 2 bases from V and 7 from J, leaving 17 bases between them. The CDR3 totals 15 residues. CDR3 in DNA: TGTGCCAGCAGTGAATGGGAGGGCGTTCCTGGTGGCTACACCTTC. Translated: CASSEWEGVPGGYTF.

DNA for the CDR3: TGTGCCAGCAGTTGGGGTGACAGGGCCGAGCAGTACGTC. Its protein is CASSWGDRAEQYV. J is TRBJ2-7 and V is TRBV6-6; 7 bases are shared with TRBD1. Unmatched junction bases numbered 6, after V lost 4 bases and J lost 6 bases. The CDR3 spans 13 residues. Germline V gives CDR1 MNHNY, CDR2 SVGAGI (reference sequence).

This clone was observed a single time. The chain recombines TRBV19 with TRBJ2-4; TRBD1 matches 11 bases. The V gene end was trimmed by 5 bases and the J gene end by 6 bases; junction bases not matched to a gene: 9. CDR1 and CDR2 (germline): LNHDA, SQIVND (reference sequence). The CDR3 covers 16 residues. CDR3 DNA sequence: TGTGCCAGTAGTGGCCAGGACAGGGGGCTCGGAAACATTCAGTACTTC. The encoded protein is CASSGQDRGLGNIQYF.